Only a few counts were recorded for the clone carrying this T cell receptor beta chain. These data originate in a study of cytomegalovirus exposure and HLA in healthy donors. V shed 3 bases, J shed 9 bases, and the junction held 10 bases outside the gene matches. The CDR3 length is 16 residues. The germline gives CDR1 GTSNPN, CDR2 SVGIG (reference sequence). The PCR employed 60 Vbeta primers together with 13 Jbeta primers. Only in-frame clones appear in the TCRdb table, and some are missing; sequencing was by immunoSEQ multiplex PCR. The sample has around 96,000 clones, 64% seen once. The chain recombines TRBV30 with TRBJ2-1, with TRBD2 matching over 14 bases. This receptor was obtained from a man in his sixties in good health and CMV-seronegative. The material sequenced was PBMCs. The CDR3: CAWSETGLAGVSEQFF. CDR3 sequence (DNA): TGTGCCTGGAGCGAAACGGGACTAGCGGGAGTCAGTGAGCAGTTCTTC.